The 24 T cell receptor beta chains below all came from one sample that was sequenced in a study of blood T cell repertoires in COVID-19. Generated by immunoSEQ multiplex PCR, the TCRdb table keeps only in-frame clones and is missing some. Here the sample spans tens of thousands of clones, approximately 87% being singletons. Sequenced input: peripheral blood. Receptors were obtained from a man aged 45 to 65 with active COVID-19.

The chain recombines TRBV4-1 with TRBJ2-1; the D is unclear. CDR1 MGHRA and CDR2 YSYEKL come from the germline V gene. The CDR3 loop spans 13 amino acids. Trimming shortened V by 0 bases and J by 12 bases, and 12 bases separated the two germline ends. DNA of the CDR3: TGCGCCAGCAGCCAAGATAGGAGAGGTGGGCAGTTCTTC. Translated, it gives CASSQDRRGGQFF.

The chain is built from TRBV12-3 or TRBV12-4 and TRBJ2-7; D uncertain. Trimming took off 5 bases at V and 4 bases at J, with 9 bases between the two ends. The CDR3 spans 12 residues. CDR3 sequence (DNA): TGTGCCAGCAGTCCTCGAGTTTACGAGCAGTACTTC. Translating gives CASSPRVYEQYF.

The CDR3 reads CAWSRGRNYEQYF. In DNA form, the CDR3 reads TGTGCCTGGAGCCGAGGGCGGAACTACGAGCAGTACTTC. The chain combines TRBV30 with TRBJ2-7; tentative D call: TRBD2 (5 bases). CDR1 is GTSNPN and CDR2 is SVGIG in the germline V gene (reference sequence). V was trimmed by 3 bases and J by 3 bases, leaving 12 bases between them. The CDR3 spans 13 residues.

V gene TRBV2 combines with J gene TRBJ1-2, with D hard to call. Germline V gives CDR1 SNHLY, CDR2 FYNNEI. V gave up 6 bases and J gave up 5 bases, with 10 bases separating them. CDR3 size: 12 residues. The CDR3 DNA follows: TGTGCCAGCAGCCTAGATGGGTATGGCTACACCTTC. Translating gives CASSLDGYGYTF. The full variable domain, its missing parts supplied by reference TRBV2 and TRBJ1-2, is EPEVTQTPSHQVTQMGQEVILRCVPISNHLYFYWYRQILGQKVEFLVSFYNNEISEKSEIFDDQFSVERPDGSNFTLKIRSTKLEDSAMYFCASSLDGYGYTFGSGTRLTVV.

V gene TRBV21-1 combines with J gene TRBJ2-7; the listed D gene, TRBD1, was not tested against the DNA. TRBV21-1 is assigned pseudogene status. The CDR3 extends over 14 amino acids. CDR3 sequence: CASSNRDSHYEQYF. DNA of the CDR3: TGTGCCAGCAGCAACCGGGACAGTCACTACGAGCAGTACTTC.

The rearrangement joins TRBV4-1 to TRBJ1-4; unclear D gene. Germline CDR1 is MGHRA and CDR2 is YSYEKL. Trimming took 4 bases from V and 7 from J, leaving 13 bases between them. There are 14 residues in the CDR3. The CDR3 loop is CASSPDPEGEKLFF. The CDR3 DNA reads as TGCGCCAGCAGCCCAGACCCGGAGGGTGAAAAACTGTTTTTT.

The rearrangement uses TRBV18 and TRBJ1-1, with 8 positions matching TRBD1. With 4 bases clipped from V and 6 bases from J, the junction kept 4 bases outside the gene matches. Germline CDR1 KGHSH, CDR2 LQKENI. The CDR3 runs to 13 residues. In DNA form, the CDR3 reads TGTGCCAGCTCACGGACAGGGAAGGCTGAAGCTTTCTTT. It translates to CASSRTGKAEAFF.

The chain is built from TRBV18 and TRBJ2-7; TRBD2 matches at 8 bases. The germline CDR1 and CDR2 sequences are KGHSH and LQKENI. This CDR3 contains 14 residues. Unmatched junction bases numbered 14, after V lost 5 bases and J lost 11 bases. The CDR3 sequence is CASSAASGSPGEYF. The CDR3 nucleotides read TGTGCCAGCTCAGCGGCTAGCGGGTCCCCTGGGGAGTACTTC.

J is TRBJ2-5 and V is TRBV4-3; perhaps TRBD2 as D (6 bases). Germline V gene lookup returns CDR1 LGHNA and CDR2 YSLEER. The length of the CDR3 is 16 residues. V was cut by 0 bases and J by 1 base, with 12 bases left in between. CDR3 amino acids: CASSQDVAGSQETQYF. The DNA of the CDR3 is TGCGCCAGCAGCCAAGATGTTGCGGGAAGCCAAGAGACCCAGTACTTC.

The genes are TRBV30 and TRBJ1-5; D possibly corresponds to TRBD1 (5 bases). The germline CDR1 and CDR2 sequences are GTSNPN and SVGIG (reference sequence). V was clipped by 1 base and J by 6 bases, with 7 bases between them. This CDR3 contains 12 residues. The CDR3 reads CAWSGGGQPQHF. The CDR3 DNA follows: TGTGCCTGGAGTGGGGGGGGTCAGCCCCAGCATTTT.

As DNA, the CDR3 is TGTGCCAGCAGCCCCACAGGGGCGAATCAGCCCCAGCATTTT. Its protein product is CASSPTGANQPQHF. The V and J genes are TRBV9 and TRBJ1-5, with 7 nucleotides matching TRBD1. With 4 bases clipped from V and 4 bases from J, the junction kept 5 bases outside the gene matches. The CDR3 length is 14 residues. Germline values: CDR1 SGDLS, CDR2 YYNGEE.

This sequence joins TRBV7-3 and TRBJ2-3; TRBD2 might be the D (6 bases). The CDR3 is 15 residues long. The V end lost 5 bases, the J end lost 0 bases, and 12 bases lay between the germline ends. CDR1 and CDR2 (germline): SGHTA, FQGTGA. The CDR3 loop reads CASSRYSGSTDTQYF. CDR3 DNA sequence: TGTGCCAGCAGCCGATATAGCGGTAGCACAGATACGCAGTATTTT.

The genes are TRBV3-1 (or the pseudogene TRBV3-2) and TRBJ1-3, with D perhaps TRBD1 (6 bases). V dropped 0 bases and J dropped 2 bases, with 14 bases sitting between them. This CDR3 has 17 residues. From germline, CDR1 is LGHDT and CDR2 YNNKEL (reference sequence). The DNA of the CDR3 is TGTGCCAGCAGCCAAGAATCCCCAGGGGCCCCTGGAAACACCATATATTTT. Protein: CASSQESPGAPGNTIYF.

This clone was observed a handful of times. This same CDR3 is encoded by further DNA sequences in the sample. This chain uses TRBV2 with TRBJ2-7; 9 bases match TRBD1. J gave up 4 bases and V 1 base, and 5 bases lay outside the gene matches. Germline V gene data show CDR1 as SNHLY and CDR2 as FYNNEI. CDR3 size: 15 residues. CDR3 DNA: TGTGCCAGCAGTGAAGGAGGGACAGGGCGGTACGAGCAGTACTTC. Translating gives CASSEGGTGRYEQYF.

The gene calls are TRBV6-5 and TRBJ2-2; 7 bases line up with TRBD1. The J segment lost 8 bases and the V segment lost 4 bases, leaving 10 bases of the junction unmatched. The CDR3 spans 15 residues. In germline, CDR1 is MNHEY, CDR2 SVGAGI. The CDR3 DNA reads TGTGCCAGCAGTTCCCTGGGGAGCAGGGGGGGGGAGCTGTTTTTT. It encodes CASSSLGSRGGELFF.

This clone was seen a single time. The CDR3 here is CASSSSGVNSYNEQFF. As DNA, the CDR3 is TGTGCCAGCAGCTCCTCAGGGGTAAACTCCTACAATGAGCAGTTCTTC. The chain is built from TRBV5-4 and TRBJ2-1, with a weak D call TRBD1 (6 bases). V lost 3 bases to trimming and J lost 0 bases, with 13 bases between them. The germline CDR1 and CDR2 sequences are SGHNT and YYREEE (reference sequence). The CDR3 is made up of 16 amino acids.

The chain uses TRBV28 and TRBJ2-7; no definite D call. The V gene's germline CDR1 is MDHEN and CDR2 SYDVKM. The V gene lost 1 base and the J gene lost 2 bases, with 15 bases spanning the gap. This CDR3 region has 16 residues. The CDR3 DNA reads TGTGCCAGCAGTTTATTTTCCAAAAAACTTACCTACGAGCAGTACTTC. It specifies CASSLFSKKLTYEQYF.

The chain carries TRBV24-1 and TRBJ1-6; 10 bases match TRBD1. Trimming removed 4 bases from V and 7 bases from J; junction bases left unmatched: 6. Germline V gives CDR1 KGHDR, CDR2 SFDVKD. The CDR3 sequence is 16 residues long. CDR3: CATSDSGTGENSPLHF. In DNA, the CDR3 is TGTGCCACCAGTGACTCCGGGACAGGGGAGAATTCACCCCTCCACTTT.

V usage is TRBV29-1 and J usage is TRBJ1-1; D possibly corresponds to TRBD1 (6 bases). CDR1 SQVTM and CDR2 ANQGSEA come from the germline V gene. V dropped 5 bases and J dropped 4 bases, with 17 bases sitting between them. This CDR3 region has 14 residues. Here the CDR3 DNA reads TGCAGCGTTTGGCCGTCGGGAGGGGGCACTGAAGCTTTCTTT. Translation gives CSVWPSGGGTEAFF. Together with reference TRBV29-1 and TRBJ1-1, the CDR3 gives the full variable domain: SAVISQKPSRDICQRGTSLTIQCQVDSQVTMMFWYRQQPGQSLTLIATANQGSEATYESGFVIDKFPISRPNLTFSTLTVSNMSPEDSSIYLCSVWPSGGGTEAFFGQGTRLTVV.

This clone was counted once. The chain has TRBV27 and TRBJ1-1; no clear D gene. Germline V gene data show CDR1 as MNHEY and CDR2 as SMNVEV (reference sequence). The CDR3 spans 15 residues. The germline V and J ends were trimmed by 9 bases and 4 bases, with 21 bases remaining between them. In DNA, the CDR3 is TGTGCCAGTCGTCTTAGTCATCGGTCTAGCACTGAAGCTTTCTTT. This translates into CASRLSHRSSTEAFF.

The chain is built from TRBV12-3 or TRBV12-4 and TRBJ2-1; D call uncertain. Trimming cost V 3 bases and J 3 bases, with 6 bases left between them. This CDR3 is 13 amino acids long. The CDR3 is CASSFLGYNEQFF. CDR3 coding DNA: TGTGCCAGCAGTTTTCTAGGCTACAATGAGCAGTTCTTC.

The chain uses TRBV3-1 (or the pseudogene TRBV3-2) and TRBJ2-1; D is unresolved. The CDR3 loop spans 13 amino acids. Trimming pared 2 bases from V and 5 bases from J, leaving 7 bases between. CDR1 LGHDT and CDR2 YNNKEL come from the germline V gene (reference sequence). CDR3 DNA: TGTGCCAGCAGCCAATCAACAGACAATGAGCAGTTCTTC. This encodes CASSQSTDNEQFF.

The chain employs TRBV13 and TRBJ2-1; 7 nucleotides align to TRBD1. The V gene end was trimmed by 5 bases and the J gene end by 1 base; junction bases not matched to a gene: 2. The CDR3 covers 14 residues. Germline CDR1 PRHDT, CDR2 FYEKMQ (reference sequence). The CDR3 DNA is TGTGCCAGCAGCCCACAGGGGTCCTACAATGAGCAGTTCTTC. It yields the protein CASSPQGSYNEQFF.

The CDR3 here is CASSLDRVNEKLFF. The CDR3 DNA sequence: TGCGCCAGCAGCTTGGACAGGGTGAATGAAAAACTGTTTTTT. The rearrangement links TRBV5-1 to TRBJ1-4, with D maybe TRBD1 (6 bases). The V end was cut by 0 bases, the J end by 5 bases, with 8 bases between. Germline loops: CDR1 SGHRS, CDR2 YFSETQ. The CDR3 sequence is 14 residues long.